A single sample gave rise to the 6 T cell receptor beta chains below, sequenced in a study of cytomegalovirus exposure and HLA in healthy donors. A multiplex PCR was run with 60 Vbeta primers and 13 Jbeta primers. Measured with immunoSEQ multiplex PCR; TCRdb has only the in-frame clones, and not every one. The sample lists around 150,000 clones; around 80% were seen once. Sequencing was performed on PBMCs. These receptors all stem from a man in his forties or fifties in good health and CMV-seronegative.

The V and J genes are TRBV2 and TRBJ2-5; TRBD2 matches 12 bases. V lost 3 bases and J lost 1; bases outside the gene matches: 6. Germline V lookup: CDR1 SNHLY, CDR2 FYNNEI. The CDR3 extends over 17 amino acids. The CDR3 bases are TGTGCCAGCAGTGATTGGACTAGCGGGATTTCCCAAGAGACCCAGTACTTC. Its protein product is CASSDWTSGISQETQYF.

The genes are TRBV20-1 and TRBJ2-1; 8 nucleotides align to TRBD2. Germline V CDR1 and CDR2: DFQATT, SNEGSKA (reference sequence). J was trimmed by 9 bases and V by 5 bases; bases with no gene match: 3. The CDR3 contains 11 residues. Here the CDR3 DNA reads TGCAGTGCTGGGACTAGTGTTGAGCAGTTCTTC. This codes for CSAGTSVEQFF.

The chain links TRBV5-6 to TRBJ2-2, with 8 bases fitting TRBD1. Germline V lookup: CDR1 SGHDT, CDR2 YYEEEE. Unmatched junction bases numbered 2, after V lost 4 bases and J lost 0 bases. CDR3 size: 15 residues. In DNA, the CDR3 is TGTGCCAGCAGCCGGGACAGGACGAACACCGGGGAGCTGTTTTTT. This gives the protein CASSRDRTNTGELFF.

This clone has only one observation. The rearrangement links TRBV7-3 to TRBJ2-3, with TRBD1 matching 7 bases. In germline, CDR1 is SGHTA, CDR2 FQGTGA. CDR3 length: 14 amino acids. V gave up 4 bases and J gave up 2 bases; unmatched junction bases: 3. In DNA, the CDR3 is TGTGCCAGCAGCTCAGGGGGTTACACAGATACGCAGTATTTT. It specifies CASSSGGYTDTQYF. Full variable domain (missing parts from reference TRBV7-3 and TRBJ2-3): GAGVSQTPSNKVTEKGKYVELRCDPISGHTALYWYRQSLGQGPEFLIYFQGTGAADDSGLPNDRFFAVRPEGSVSTLKIQRTERGDSAVYLCASSSGGYTDTQYFGPGTRLTVL.

J is TRBJ2-3 and V is TRBV7-2; the match to TRBD2 covers 11 bases. This CDR3 has 16 residues. CDR1 and CDR2 from the germline V gene are SGHTA and FQGNSA. The junction had 6 bases not matched to a gene; V was cut back by 5 bases and J by 2 bases. CDR3 coding DNA: TGTGCCAGCAGCCGAAGACTAGCGGGGCTCACAGATACGCAGTATTTT. Its translation: CASSRRLAGLTDTQYF.

The chain couples TRBV28 to TRBJ1-2; tentatively, D is TRBD1 (6 bases). The CDR3 runs to 14 residues. V was shortened by 7 bases and J by 2 bases, with 14 bases between the two germline ends. The germline CDR1 and CDR2 sequences are MDHEN and SYDVKM. CDR3 amino acids: CASTLGGGNYGYTF. Here the CDR3 DNA reads TGTGCCAGCACCTTAGGGGGGGGAAACTATGGCTACACCTTC.